This T cell receptor (beta chain) stems from a study of shared clonotypes between healthy human individuals (dated by TCRdb to about 2020). Study-level background: Three men and a couple of women, aged 18 to 49 years, made up the cohort. For each donor, CD4 naive and CD4 memory were each run on three plates, CD8 naive on two plates, and CD8 memory on one plate. To increase sequencing depth and limit assay-specific biases, TCR repertoire library preparation and sequencing were carried out by different laboratories using diverse techniques. To estimate repertoire size and how much clonotype sharing occurs between individuals, the study deeply sequenced the blood TCR repertoires of roughly 5 healthy adults. Each donor's leukapheresis produced roughly between about 0.8 and 8.9 billion PBMCs.

TCR CDR3 regions were amplified from genomic DNA by multiplex PCR using the deep immunoSEQ assay. For each cell subset, the extracted genomic DNA was distributed evenly across all wells of several immunoSEQ 96-well plates, and each plate served as one replicate. For sorted subsets, approximately 210 ng genomic DNA, equal to about 30,000 T cell genomes, was loaded into each replicate PCR. Purified libraries were measured with a Qubit 3.0 fluorometer, size-checked on a Bioanalyzer 2100, and measured again with the KAPA Library Quantification kit. Every immunoSEQ 96-well plate was sequenced on a separate single-read 150-cycle Illumina NextSeq 550 flow cell. On the authors' methods: Because the immunoSEQ output included only junctional sequences and no quality scores, the filtering could not be the same as the filtering used for full-length reads. To assign V/J genes and CDR3, sequences were annotated against IMGT germline references using PyIR, a Python wrapper for IgBLAST v1.9. Any read was removed if the V/J assignment was weak (E-value above 1e-6), the CDR3 was missing, or the read contained stop codons, out-of-frame junctions, or ambiguous translated residues. V3J clonotypes were defined by identical inferred V gene, J gene, and CDR3 amino acid sequence. Percentage overlap between repertoires was calculated by dividing the number of shared unique clonotypes by the size of the smaller repertoire. Three approaches were used to assess repertoire richness: RTK rarefaction, the Chao1 estimator, and Recon v2.1 estimates of unobserved clonotypes. OLGA was used to compute generation probabilities for all TCRbeta clonotypes that the gDNA method yielded from a handful of donors. In its TCRdb copy, this immuneACCESS table keeps in-frame sequences only and misses some clones. Where compared with another copy, unresolved V genes explain less than half of these, and the others have no known cause. V and J calls and clone size come straight from that table; D and trimming were deduced from the DNA. The sample table holds approximately 740,000 clones, of which around 72% were seen once. The ten largest account for approximately 1.6% of the sample.

Donors were healthy HIV-negative adults with no recently reported acute infections or vaccinations. Only Caucasian adults living in Nashville, Tennessee, USA were represented among the donors. CD4+ T cells were enriched by magnetic negative selection; naive cells were then positively selected on CD45RA, and the negative fraction formed the memory subset. After blood collection by leukapheresis, PBMCs were isolated using Ficoll-Histopaque density gradient centrifugation and then cryopreserved in the vapor phase of liquid nitrogen. Purity and quantity of every magnetically sorted T cell population were checked by analytical flow cytometry. Genomic DNA was isolated from every sorted fraction and measured by UV absorbance on a Nanodrop 2000c. Findings and caveats that apply to the study as a whole: Naive subsets generally had larger estimated clonotype richness than memory subsets. Rarefaction of sorted-subset datasets indicated incomplete sequencing despite the large sequencing depth. Pairwise subsampling indicated that sequencing depth was expected to affect the degree of clonotype sharing among donors. Because the study included a small number of donors, the genetic and exposure-history diversity represented was limited. Sampling was limited to blood, and TCR repertoires in tissue likely differ from TCR repertoires in blood. Compared with non-shared clonotypes, clonotypes shared by all four sorted-subset donors had higher generation probabilities. Sharing across several donors was observed for 4.5% to 6.5% of naive CD4, less than 4% of naive CD8, roughly 2.4% of memory CD4, and around 0.4% of memory CD8 clonotypes.

From its cysteine to its phenylalanine, the CDR3 spans 15 amino acids. Only the CDR3 DNA is retained, 45 bases long and in frame from the first base. CDR1 and CDR2, per the germline V gene, are SGDLS and YYNGEE. At the junction V is shortened by 3 bases and J by 2 bases, with 12 bases in between. With respect to this clone: Which antigen it targets is not known. Nothing much larger sits one base from this clone, and base qualities are not available.

The V and J genes are TRBV9 and TRBJ1-5; TRBD1 is a weak D gene call, 5 bases matching. This TCR was recovered from a woman aged 25-40 years in good health. The sequenced material came from memory CD4+ T cells sorted from blood. Taken with the paper, the label for cell subset or site translates to: CD45RA-negative fraction. The CDR3 reads CASSAGFLGNQPQHF. At the DNA level, the sequence is TGTGCCAGCAGCGCAGGGTTTTTAGGCAATCAGCCCCAGCATTTT.